This note documents a single T cell receptor beta chain sequence. Germline trimming cut 10 bases from V and 4 bases from J; bases unmatched to any gene: 9. CDR1 and CDR2 from the germline V gene are SGHRS and YFSETQ. CDR3 length: 15 amino acids. Sequencing used immunoSEQ multiplex PCR; TCRdb keeps in-frame clones, though not all of them. The data show about 140,000 clones, around 85% seen once. This sample is drawn from a study of control samples from healthy donors and cancer patients. The clonotype originates from a woman aged 30 to 39 in good health. The J gene is TRBJ2-2, the V gene TRBV5-1; 11 bases map to TRBD2. The specimen was blood. The CDR3 DNA follows: TGCGCCTCTTCCGAACTAGCGGGAGTCACCGGGGAGCTGTTTTTT. Amino acid sequence: CASSELAGVTGELFF. Variable domain in full (rest from reference TRBV5-1 and TRBJ2-2): KAGVTQTPRYLIKTRGQQVTLSCSPISGHRSVSWYQQTPGQGLQFLFEYFSETQRNKGNFPGRFSGRQFSNSRSEMNVSTLELGDSALYLCASSELAGVTGELFFGEGSRLTVL.